The 4 T cell receptor beta chains presented below share a single source sample, sequenced in a study of T and B cells in COVID-19 patients (dated by TCRdb to 2020 to 2022). The run used an Illumina MiSeq. Multiplex PCR with BIOMED2 TRB-A/B primer pools was used to amplify TRB rearrangements. TCRdb reran the public reads through fastp at Q25 and MiXCR, keeping productive beta chains. Every CDR3 protein is listed once, alongside the most common genes and DNA of its rows. For this sample there are a few thousand distinct CDR3 sequences; roughly 22% appear just once. 15% to 20% of the sample comes from the top ten. Genomic DNA extracted from blood was used in amounts of about 250-550 ng for amplification of TRB repertoires. The sample taken for sequencing was blood. Receptors originate from a human donor with active COVID-19.

As to this clonotype: Relative to the germline gene, one junction end is altered; a read error may explain this. The V and J genes are TRBV10-1 and TRBJ2-7, with 9 bases aligning to TRBD1. CDR3 size: 14 residues. In germline, CDR1 is WNHNN, CDR2 SYGVQD (reference sequence). CDR3 sequence: CASRGTGTSYKQYF. CDR3 nucleotides: TGCGCCAGCAGGGGGACAGGGACCTCCTACAAGCAGTACTTC.

By sample share, this clonotype is medium-sized (0.01 to 0.1%). This chain joins TRBV6-1 and TRBJ2-7; D is undetermined. With 7 bases removed from V and 4 bases from J, the gap between germline ends came to 8 bases. The CDR3 contains 11 residues. Germline lookup yields CDR1 MNHNS and CDR2 SASEGT. The CDR3 DNA is TGTGCCAGCACGGCTGATTACGAGCAGTACTTC. As protein: CASTADYEQYF.

This clonotype has more than one count but fewer than ten. The rearrangement links TRBV19 to TRBJ1-5; 11 positions agree with TRBD1. V dropped 6 bases and J dropped 4; count of bases not matched to a gene: 8. There are 16 residues in the CDR3. Per germline, CDR1 LNHDA and CDR2 SQIVND (reference sequence). CDR3 bases: TGTGCCAGTAGCCCTCGGGACAGGGGGTTTAATCAGCCCCAGCATTTT. This encodes CASSPRDRGFNQPQHF.

This clonotype is judged medium-sized (0.01 to 0.1%). The CDR3 DNA follows: TGTGCCAGCAGCTTGGGACACCCGAACACTGAAGCTTTCTTT. It yields the protein CASSLGHPNTEAFF. The V and J genes are TRBV7-6 and TRBJ1-1; D is possibly TRBD1 (6 bases). V was shortened by 3 bases and J by 1 base, with 9 bases between the two germline ends. Germline CDR1 reads SGHVS; CDR2 reads FNYEAQ. CDR3 length: 14 amino acids.